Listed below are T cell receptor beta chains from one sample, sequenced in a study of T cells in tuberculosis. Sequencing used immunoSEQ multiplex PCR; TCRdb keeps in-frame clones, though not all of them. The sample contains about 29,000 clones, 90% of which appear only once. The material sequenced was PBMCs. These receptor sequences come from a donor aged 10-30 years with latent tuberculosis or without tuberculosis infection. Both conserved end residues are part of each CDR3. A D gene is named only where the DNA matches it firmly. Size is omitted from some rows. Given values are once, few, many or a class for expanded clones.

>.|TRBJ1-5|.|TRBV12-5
CASGLVLWNGVQQPQHF
TGTGCTAGTGGTTTGGTACTATGGAACGGGGTCCAACAGCCCCAGCATTTT
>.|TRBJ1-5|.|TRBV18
CASSPTPQGGNQPQHF
TGTGCCAGCTCACCCACCCCACAGGGTGGCAATCAGCCCCAGCATTTT
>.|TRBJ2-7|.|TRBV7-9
CASSLVSGEQYF
TGTGCCAGCAGCTTAGTGAGTGGCGAGCAGTACTTC
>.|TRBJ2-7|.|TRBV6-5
CASRTPPYEQYF
TGTGCCAGCAGAACACCTCCCTACGAGCAGTACTTC
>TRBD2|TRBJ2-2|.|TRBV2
CAIAIAGSRTGELFF
TGTGCCATCGCCATAGCGGGGTCGAGAACCGGGGAGCTGTTTTTT
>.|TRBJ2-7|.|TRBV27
CASSFRASLRREQYF
TGTGCCAGCAGTTTTAGGGCTAGCTTAAGGCGCGAGCAGTACTTC
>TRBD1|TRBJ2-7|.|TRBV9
CASSVTGGYEQYF
TGTGCCAGCAGCGTAACAGGGGGGTACGAGCAGTACTTC
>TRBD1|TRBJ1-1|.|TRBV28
CASSFPDRANTEAFF
TGTGCCAGCAGTTTTCCGGACAGGGCAAACACTGAAGCTTTCTTT
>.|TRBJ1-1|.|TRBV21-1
CASSKKAYVTEAFF
TGTGCCAGCAGCAAAAAAGCCTATGTAACTGAAGCTTTCTTT
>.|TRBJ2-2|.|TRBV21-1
CASSNRGTGELFF
TGTGCCAGCAGCAACCGAGGTACCGGGGAGCTGTTTTTT
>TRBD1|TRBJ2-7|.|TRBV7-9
CASSTRTGVNEQYF
TGTGCCAGCAGCACCCGGACAGGGGTCAACGAGCAGTACTTC
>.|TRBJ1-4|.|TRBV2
CASRGSENEKLFF
TGTGCCAGCAGGGGGAGCGAAAATGAAAAACTGTTTTTT
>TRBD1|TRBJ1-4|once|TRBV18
CASSRGTVNNEKLFF
TGTGCCAGCTCACGCGGGACAGTAAATAATGAAAAACTGTTTTTT
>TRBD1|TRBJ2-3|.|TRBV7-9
CARQPGTATDTQYF
TGTGCCAGGCAGCCCGGGACAGCCACAGATACGCAGTATTTT
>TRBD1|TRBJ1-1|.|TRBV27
CASSQPTGVENTEAFF
TGTGCCAGCAGTCAGCCCACAGGGGTCGAGAACACTGAAGCTTTCTTT
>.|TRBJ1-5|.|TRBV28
CASSPTYPGSNQPQHF
TGTGCCAGCAGTCCTACATACCCCGGGAGCAATCAGCCCCAGCATTTT
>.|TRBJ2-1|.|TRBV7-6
CASSLGGWRTYNEQFF
TGTGCCAGCAGCTTAGGGGGTTGGAGGACCTACAATGAGCAGTTCTTC
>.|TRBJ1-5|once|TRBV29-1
CSVMANSNQPQHF
TGCAGCGTTATGGCCAATAGCAATCAGCCCCAGCATTTT
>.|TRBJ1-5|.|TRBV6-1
CASSEAGGDQPQHF
TGTGCCAGCAGTGAAGCGGGGGGGGATCAGCCCCAGCATTTT
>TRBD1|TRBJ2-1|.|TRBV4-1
CASSQDHGQAILGQFF
TGCGCCAGCAGCCAAGATCACGGACAGGCGATTCTGGGGCAGTTCTTC
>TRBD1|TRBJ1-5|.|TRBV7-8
CASSLWTGATNQPQHF
TGTGCCAGCAGCCTATGGACAGGGGCTACCAATCAGCCCCAGCATTTT
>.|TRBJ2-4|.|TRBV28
CASTPPGLENIQYF
TGTGCCAGCACGCCCCCAGGGCTCGAAAACATTCAGTACTTC
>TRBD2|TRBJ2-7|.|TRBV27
CASSLSWGGEQYF
TGTGCCAGCAGTTTATCGTGGGGGGGCGAGCAGTACTTC